This is a list of T cell receptor beta chains from one sample in a study of blood T cell repertoires in COVID-19. Profiled with immunoSEQ multiplex PCR; TCRdb holds only in-frame clones, not every one. The data show about 120,000 clones, around 76% seen once. The specimen sequenced was peripheral blood. The receptor set was obtained from a man in his 70s with acute or convalescent COVID-19. Both conserved end residues are part of each CDR3. The order of the fields is J gene, clone size, V gene, CDR3 length, D gene, CDR3 DNA, CDR3 protein. D genes are given only for firm matches. Clone sizes are given selectively: once, few, many, or a class where the clone is expanded.

>TRBJ1-5|once|TRBV7-8|14|NA
TGTGCCAACCCCGGGGGGCAGAGCAATCAGCCCCAGCATTTT
CANPGGQSNQPQHF
>TRBJ2-7|NA|TRBV6-2/TRBV6-3|15|TRBD1
TGTGCCAGCAGTAAGGACAGGGAGATCTCCTACGAGCAGTACTTC
CASSKDREISYEQYF
>TRBJ1-1|NA|TRBV18|13|NA
TGTGCCAGCTCCCCCGGTTTCAACACTGAAGCTTTCTTT
CASSPGFNTEAFF
>TRBJ2-7|NA|TRBV25-1|12|NA
TGTGCCAGCGCCGAGGGGGTCGGGCAGCAGTACTTC
CASAEGVGQQYF
>TRBJ2-7|few|TRBV4-1|18|TRBD2
TGCGCCAGCAGCCAAAAACCAACTAGCGGGGGGGAAACCTACGAGCAGTACTTC
CASSQKPTSGGETYEQYF
>TRBJ2-3|NA|TRBV29-1|16|TRBD1
TGCAGCGTTGAGGGACACAGGGGACCTAGCACAGATACGCAGTATTTT
CSVEGHRGPSTDTQYF
>TRBJ1-4|NA|TRBV5-1|16|TRBD1
TGCGCCAGCAGCTTATACAGGGGAGCAACTAATGAAAAACTGTTTTTT
CASSLYRGATNEKLFF
>TRBJ2-7|NA|TRBV14|17|NA
TGTGCCAGCAGCCAAGAATCAAGGGGGATTCTTCTCGACGAGCAGTACTTC
CASSQESRGILLDEQYF
>TRBJ1-1|NA|TRBV7-3|13|NA
TGTGCCAGCAGCACGACACCTTTAACTGAAGCTTTCTTT
CASSTTPLTEAFF
>TRBJ1-3|few|TRBV18|13|NA
TGTGCCAGCTCACCCTCTCAGCGCAACACCATATATTTT
CASSPSQRNTIYF
>TRBJ1-1|few|TRBV11-3|12|NA
TGTGCCAGCAGCTCACAGGAATCAGAAGCTTTCTTT
CASSSQESEAFF
>TRBJ1-4|NA|TRBV6-5|14|TRBD1
TGTGCCAGCAAAGACAGGGGACCTAATGAAAAACTGTTTTTT
CASKDRGPNEKLFF
>TRBJ1-5|NA|TRBV6-1|15|NA
TGTGCCAGCAGTGAAGCTGGCGGGTACAATCAGCCCCAGCATTTT
CASSEAGGYNQPQHF
>TRBJ1-5|NA|TRBV7-6|14|TRBD1
TGTGCCAGCAGCTTGGACAGGGCAGGGCAGCCCCAGCATTTT
CASSLDRAGQPQHF
>TRBJ1-1|NA|TRBV19|15|TRBD1
TGTGCCAGTAGAGGCGGGACAGGGGGCCTCACTGAAGCTTTCTTT
CASRGGTGGLTEAFF
>TRBJ2-1|NA|TRBV16|16|TRBD2
TGTGCCAGCAGCCGAGGACTAGCGGGGGCTGTTAATGAGCAGTTCTTC
CASSRGLAGAVNEQFF
>TRBJ2-7|few|TRBV10-1|14|NA
TGCGCCAGAGGTAGACAGGATCCCTCCTACGAGCAGTACTTC
CARGRQDPSYEQYF
>TRBJ1-1|NA|TRBV10-3|15|NA
TGTGCCATCAGTGCAATGGCGGGGGGGAACACTGAAGCTTTCTTT
CAISAMAGGNTEAFF
>TRBJ2-1|NA|TRBV7-8|12|NA
TGTGCCAGCAGGAGGGACACGCTTGCGCAGTTCTTC
CASRRDTLAQFF
>TRBJ1-1|NA|TRBV5-6|14|NA
TGTGCCAGCAGCCCCGGGACAATGAACACTGAAGCTTTCTTT
CASSPGTMNTEAFF
>TRBJ1-5|NA|TRBV6-5|13|NA
TGTGCCAGCAGCCAGGGTCGGAATCAGCCCCAGCATTTT
CASSQGRNQPQHF
>TRBJ1-5|NA|TRBV7-6|15|NA
TGTGCCAGCAGCTTGAGCGGGCCCGGCAATCAGCCCCAGCATTTT
CASSLSGPGNQPQHF
>TRBJ2-3|NA|TRBV5-6|16|NA
TGTGCCAGCAGCCCAACGGTGTATAGCAGCACAGATACGCAGTATTTT
CASSPTVYSSTDTQYF
>TRBJ1-2|NA|TRBV12-3/TRBV12-4|13|NA
TGTGCCAGCAGTTACCGAGCTAACTATGGCTACACCTTC
CASSYRANYGYTF
>TRBJ1-1|NA|TRBV6-5|16|TRBD1
TGTGCCAGCAGTTCAGACAGGGGGCGCGGGGGAGGAGAAGCTTTCTTT
CASSSDRGRGGGEAFF
>TRBJ1-4|once|TRBV6-5|15|TRBD1
TGTGCCAGCAGTTACTTTCACAGGGGTCGTGAAAAACTGTTTTTT
CASSYFHRGREKLFF
>TRBJ1-1|NA|TRBV5-3|14|NA
TGTGCCAGAAGCTTGGTCACAGGGCCGACTGAAGCTTTCTTT
CARSLVTGPTEAFF
>TRBJ2-1|NA|TRBV6-5|13|NA
TGTGCCAGCAGGGGTAAGGGGAACAATGAGCAGTTCTTC
CASRGKGNNEQFF
>TRBJ1-1|NA|TRBV10-3|13|NA
TGTGCCGCCTCCGGGACAAGAGACACTGAAGCTTTCTTT
CAASGTRDTEAFF
>TRBJ1-5|NA|TRBV10-3|17|NA
TGTGCCATCAGTGAGTCAGGCAGGGCAGACCGCAATCAGCCCCAGCATTTT
CAISESGRADRNQPQHF
>TRBJ1-2|NA|TRBV5-5|14|NA
TGTGCCAGCAGCTTGGATTGGAACAGCTATGGCTACACCTTC
CASSLDWNSYGYTF
>TRBJ1-1|NA|TRBV7-2|15|TRBD1
TGTGCCAGCAGCTTAAAGGCAGGGGGGAACACTGAAGCTTTCTTT
CASSLKAGGNTEAFF
>TRBJ2-7|NA|TRBV5-5|14|NA
TGTGCCAGCAGCTCGACGGGACAACACTACGAGCAGTACTTC
CASSSTGQHYEQYF
>TRBJ1-3|few|TRBV9|15|NA
TGTGCCAGCAGCGTGGGGGGGACCTCTGGAAACACCATATATTTT
CASSVGGTSGNTIYF
>TRBJ1-2|NA|TRBV6-2/TRBV6-3|17|TRBD1
TGTGCCAGCAGTTACTCAACGGGACAGGTTACTAACTATGGCTACACCTTC
CASSYSTGQVTNYGYTF
>TRBJ1-4|NA|TRBV9|15|NA
TGTGCCAGCAGCGTAGCTAGCAGGAGTGGTGAAAAACTGTTTTTT
CASSVASRSGEKLFF
>TRBJ1-5|few|TRBV5-6|16|TRBD1
TGTGCCAGCAGCTTGTCTACAGGGGAGGACAATCAGCCCCAGCATTTT
CASSLSTGEDNQPQHF
>TRBJ1-2|few|TRBV7-2|16|TRBD1
TGTGCCAGCAGCTTAGGACAACAGGGGGGGACCTATGGCTACACCTTC
CASSLGQQGGTYGYTF
>TRBJ1-2|NA|TRBV4-2|16|TRBD1
TGTGCCAGCAGCCAACCCGGACAGGGGACTAACTATGGCTACACCTTC
CASSQPGQGTNYGYTF